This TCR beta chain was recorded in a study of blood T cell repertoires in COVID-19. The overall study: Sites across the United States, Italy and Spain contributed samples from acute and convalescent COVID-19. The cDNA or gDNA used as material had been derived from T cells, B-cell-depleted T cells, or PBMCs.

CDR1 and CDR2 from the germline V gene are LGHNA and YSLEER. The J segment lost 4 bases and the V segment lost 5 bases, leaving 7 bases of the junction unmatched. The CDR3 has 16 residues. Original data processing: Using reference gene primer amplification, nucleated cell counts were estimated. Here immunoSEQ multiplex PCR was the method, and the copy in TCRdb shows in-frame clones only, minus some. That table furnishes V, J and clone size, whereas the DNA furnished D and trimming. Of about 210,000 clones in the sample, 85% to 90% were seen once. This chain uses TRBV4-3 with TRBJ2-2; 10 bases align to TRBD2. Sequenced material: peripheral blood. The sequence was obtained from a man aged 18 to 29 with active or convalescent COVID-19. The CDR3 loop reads CASSTRSGRFTGELFF. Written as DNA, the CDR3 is TGCGCCAGCAGCACCCGTAGCGGGAGGTTCACCGGGGAGCTGTTTTTT.